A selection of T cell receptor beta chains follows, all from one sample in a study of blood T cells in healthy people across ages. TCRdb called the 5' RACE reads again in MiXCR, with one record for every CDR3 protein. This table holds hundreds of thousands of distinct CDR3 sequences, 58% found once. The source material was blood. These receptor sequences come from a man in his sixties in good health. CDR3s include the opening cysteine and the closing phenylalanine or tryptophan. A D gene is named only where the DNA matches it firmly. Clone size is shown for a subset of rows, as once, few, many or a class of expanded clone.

TGTGCCAGCAGTTCAGGACAGGGGCCTTCCTCCTACGAGCAGTACTTC	CASSSGQGPSSYEQYF	TRBV28	-	TRBD1	TRBJ2-7
TGTGCCATCAGTGATTGGCAAGGGGGGCTTACCTCCTACGAGCAGTACTTC	CAISDWQGGLTSYEQYF	TRBV10-3	-	-	TRBJ2-7
TGTGCCAGCAGCTGGACAGGGGGCTTGGAAAAACTGTTTTTT	CASSWTGGLEKLFF	TRBV11-2	-	TRBD1	TRBJ1-4
TGCGCCAGCAGCCAAGCATCCTGGGAACTGTACTTC	CASSQASWELYF	TRBV4-1	many	-	TRBJ2-5
TGCGCCAGCAGCCCCGGGGATGCCTACGAGTACTTC	CASSPGDAYEYF	TRBV5-1	-	-	TRBJ2-7
TGTGCCAGCAGTGAAGGGGTCAGGGGGACCCACGTCCTGACTTTC	CASSEGVRGTHVLTF	TRBV6-1	-	TRBD1	TRBJ2-6
TGTGCCGCTACCGGCGGGGGCTACAATGAGCAGTTCTTC	CAATGGGYNEQFF	TRBV10-3	few	TRBD2	TRBJ2-1
TGTGCCAGCAGCTACCGGGACAGATACAATGAGCAGTTCTTC	CASSYRDRYNEQFF	TRBV5-4	-	TRBD1	TRBJ2-1
TGTGCCAGCAGTGAAGCGCCCGACAGACCAGACATGGTTAACCGACGCTACGAGCAGTACTTC	CASSEAPDRPDMVNRRYEQYF	TRBV2	few	-	TRBJ2-7
TGTGCCACCAGCAGAGATCCCCCACGCTCTGGAAACACCATATATTTT	CATSRDPPRSGNTIYF	TRBV15	-	-	TRBJ1-3
TGCAGTGCTAGAGATCCGGGACAGGGGGGCACCGGGGAGCTGTTTTTT	CSARDPGQGGTGELFF	TRBV20-1	once	TRBD1	TRBJ2-2
TGTGCCAGCAGCTTAGCTAGCGGGGGGGCCACAGATACGCAGTATTTT	CASSLASGGATDTQYF	TRBV7-6	-	TRBD2	TRBJ2-3
TGTGCCAGCAGCCAAGAGGTGGGGGCCTATGGCTACACCTTC	CASSQEVGAYGYTF	TRBV3-1	-	-	TRBJ1-2
TGCAGTGCTGGGACTAGCAGGGATGAGCAGTTCTTC	CSAGTSRDEQFF	TRBV20-1	few	TRBD2	TRBJ2-1
TGTGCCACCCGCCCTGGACAAAACTCCTACAATGAGCAGTTCTTC	CATRPGQNSYNEQFF	TRBV27	once	-	TRBJ2-1
TGTGCCAGCAGCTTACTCGTCAACTCCTACAATGAGCAGTTCTTC	CASSLLVNSYNEQFF	TRBV7-7	few	-	TRBJ2-1
TGTGCCACCAGTGAGGGCGGGACAGGCCTCCATCAGCCCCAGCATTTT	CATSEGGTGLHQPQHF	TRBV24-1	-	TRBD1	TRBJ1-5
TGTGCCAGCAGTGACGGGGGGGACTCCTACGAGCAGTACTTC	CASSDGGDSYEQYF	TRBV2	-	TRBD2	TRBJ2-7
TGCGCCAGTGAGGAGGGGACAGGACATTCACCCCTCCACTTT	CASEEGTGHSPLHF	TRBV5-1	-	TRBD1	TRBJ1-6
TGCAGTGCGGCGCTAGCGGGGAGCTCCTACAATGAGCAGTTCTTC	CSAALAGSSYNEQFF	TRBV20-1	-	TRBD2	TRBJ2-1
TGCAGTGCAGCGCCGACCACAGATACGCAGTATTTT	CSAAPTTDTQYF	TRBV20-1	-	-	TRBJ2-3
TGTGCCAGCAGCTTAGCTCCTATTAGCGGGGGAACCTACGAGCAGTACTTC	CASSLAPISGGTYEQYF	TRBV7-8	-	TRBD2	TRBJ2-7
TGTGCCACCAGCAGAGACGTAGCTCTAGAACACGAGCAGTACTTC	CATSRDVALEHEQYF	TRBV15	few	-	TRBJ2-7
TGTGCCAGCAGTCACCCGGAGCAGTACTTC	CASSHPEQYF	TRBV6-5	-	-	TRBJ2-7
TGTGCCACCAGTGACCCCCGGACAGGGGACACCGGGGAGCTGTTTTTT	CATSDPRTGDTGELFF	TRBV24-1	-	TRBD1	TRBJ2-2
TGTGCCAGCAGTCCCCTAGCGCCAAGATCTGGCATTCAGTACTTC	CASSPLAPRSGIQYF	TRBV28	-	-	TRBJ2-4
TGTGCCAGCAGCCCCCCGTGGGGGGGTGAGCAGTACTTC	CASSPPWGGEQYF	TRBV7-2	many	TRBD2	TRBJ2-7
TGCAGTGCAGAACACCAAGAGACCCAGTACTTC	CSAEHQETQYF	TRBV20-1	-	-	TRBJ2-5
TGTGCCAGCAGCTTAGGGGCCGGGACAGGGATTACGGATACGCAGTATTTT	CASSLGAGTGITDTQYF	TRBV7-9	-	TRBD1	TRBJ2-3
TGTGCTAGTGGTCTTGTAGCGGGGATCTACAATGAGCAGTTCTTC	CASGLVAGIYNEQFF	TRBV12-5	-	TRBD2	TRBJ2-1
TGTGCCAGCAGTGAATTCGTACTAGCGGGGGGAACGAACACCGGGGAGCTGTTTTTT	CASSEFVLAGGTNTGELFF	TRBV2	-	TRBD2	TRBJ2-2
TGTGCCAGCAGTTACTCACAGGGGCTGGGCACTGAAGCTTTCTTT	CASSYSQGLGTEAFF	TRBV6-5	-	TRBD1	TRBJ1-1
TGCGCCAGCAGCTTGGATGGACAGGAGGGCAATCAGCCCCAGCATTTT	CASSLDGQEGNQPQHF	TRBV5-1	once	TRBD1	TRBJ1-5
TGTGCCAGCAGCTTGGAGACAGGGTTCCACAATGAGCAGTTCTTC	CASSLETGFHNEQFF	TRBV5-5	few	TRBD1	TRBJ2-1
TGTGCCAGCAGCTTAGGGTTTGCGGGGGGGACAGATACGCAGTATTTT	CASSLGFAGGTDTQYF	TRBV7-2	-	TRBD2	TRBJ2-3
TGTGCCAGCAAAGACAGGCAGACTAACTATGGCTACACCTTC	CASKDRQTNYGYTF	TRBV6-5	-	-	TRBJ1-2
TGCGCCAGCAGCGTGGGACAGGCCTCCGGCGGCTACACCTTC	CASSVGQASGGYTF	TRBV5-1	-	TRBD1	TRBJ1-2
TGTGCCAGCAGCCGGGGGGCCGACTATGGCTACACCTTC	CASSRGADYGYTF	TRBV6-5	-	-	TRBJ1-2
TGTGCCAGCAGCTCACGGACAGGGTGGAAAGACGAGCAGTACTTC	CASSSRTGWKDEQYF	TRBV7-2	-	TRBD1	TRBJ2-7
TGTGCCAGCAGCGACGGGACAGCTGCCTACGAGCAGTACTTC	CASSDGTAAYEQYF	TRBV7-8	many	TRBD1	TRBJ2-7
TGTGCCATCAGTAGGGACAGGGGCTACGAGCAGTACTTC	CAISRDRGYEQYF	TRBV10-3	-	TRBD1	TRBJ2-7
TGCAGTGCCAGGGCCCCAGGGGGCCTCTACGAGCAGTACTTC	CSARAPGGLYEQYF	TRBV20-1	few	TRBD1	TRBJ2-7
TGTGCCAGCAGTTACTCGGGGCAGGCGGGGTACAATGAGCAGTTCTTC	CASSYSGQAGYNEQFF	TRBV6-5	-	-	TRBJ2-1
TGTGCCAGCAGCTTGCAGAGGTGGACTAGCGGCGCAGAGACCCAGTACTTC	CASSLQRWTSGAETQYF	TRBV5-7	-	TRBD2	TRBJ2-5
TGCGCCAGCGGGGGGACGGGATACGGGGAGCTGTTTTTT	CASGGTGYGELFF	TRBV4-1	once	-	TRBJ2-2
TGTGCCACCAGCAGAGTGGGACACACCTACAATGAGCAGTTCTTC	CATSRVGHTYNEQFF	TRBV15	-	-	TRBJ2-1
TGTGCCAGCTCACCAGTGACCTCTCCCGAGACCCAGTACTTC	CASSPVTSPETQYF	TRBV18	-	-	TRBJ2-5
TGTGCCAGCAGTCGGGGTAAAGAGACCCAGTACTTC	CASSRGKETQYF	TRBV6-2/TRBV6-3	-	-	TRBJ2-5
TGTGCCAGCACCCCTCGCGCTAACTATGGCTACACCTTC	CASTPRANYGYTF	TRBV12-3/TRBV12-4	few	-	TRBJ1-2
TGCAGCGTTGAAGATCGCGGGACAGGGATCTACGAGCAGTACTTC	CSVEDRGTGIYEQYF	TRBV29-1	many	TRBD1	TRBJ2-7
TGTGCCATCAGCACAGGGGGGCCCTACGAGCAGTACTTC	CAISTGGPYEQYF	TRBV10-3	once	TRBD1	TRBJ2-7
TGTGCCAGCAGTTACAGGGGACGGCAGTCGAGTGGCTACACCTTC	CASSYRGRQSSGYTF	TRBV6-5	-	-	TRBJ1-2
TGTGCCAGCAGCCGACTAGCGGGGGGGGCCAATGAGCAGTTCTTC	CASSRLAGGANEQFF	TRBV11-3	once	TRBD2	TRBJ2-1
TGCAGTGCTAGACCCGTTACTAGCGGGGTGTGGGAGCAGTTCTTC	CSARPVTSGVWEQFF	TRBV20-1	-	TRBD2	TRBJ2-1
TGTGCCAGCATGGGAGCGGACAGGGCGTCCTACGAGCAGTACTTC	CASMGADRASYEQYF	TRBV28	-	TRBD1	TRBJ2-7
TGCGCCAGCAGCTTGACTAGCGGGGGGTCTGACTCCTACAATGAGCAGTTCTTC	CASSLTSGGSDSYNEQFF	TRBV5-1	-	TRBD2	TRBJ2-1
TGCACCAGCAGCCACCGACGGGGGGGCAGGGAGACCCAGTACTTC	CTSSHRRGGRETQYF	TRBV1	-	-	TRBJ2-5